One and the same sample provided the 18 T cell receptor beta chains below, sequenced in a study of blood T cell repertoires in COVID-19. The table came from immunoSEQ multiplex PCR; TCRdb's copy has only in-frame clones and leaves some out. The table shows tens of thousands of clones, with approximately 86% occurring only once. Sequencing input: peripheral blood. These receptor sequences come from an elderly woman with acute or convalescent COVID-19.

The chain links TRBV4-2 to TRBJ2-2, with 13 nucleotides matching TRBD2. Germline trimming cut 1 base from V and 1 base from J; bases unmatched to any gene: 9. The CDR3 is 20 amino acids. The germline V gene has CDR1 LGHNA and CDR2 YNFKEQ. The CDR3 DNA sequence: TGTGCCAGCAGCCAAGTAAGGCGGACTAGCGGGGGCTTGAACACCGGGGAGCTGTTTTTT. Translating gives CASSQVRRTSGGLNTGELFF.

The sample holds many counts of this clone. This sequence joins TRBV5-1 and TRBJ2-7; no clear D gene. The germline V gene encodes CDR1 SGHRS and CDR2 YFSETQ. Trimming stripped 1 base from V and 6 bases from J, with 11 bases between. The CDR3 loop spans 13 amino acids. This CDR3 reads CASSLPSPGEQYF. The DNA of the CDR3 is TGCGCCAGCAGCTTGCCCTCTCCGGGCGAGCAGTACTTC.

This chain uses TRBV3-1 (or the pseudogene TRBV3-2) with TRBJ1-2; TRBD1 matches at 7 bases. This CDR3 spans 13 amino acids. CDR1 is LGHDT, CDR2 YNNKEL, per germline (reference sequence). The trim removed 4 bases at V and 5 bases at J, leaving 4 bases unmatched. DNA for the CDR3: TGTGCCAGCAGCCCTACAGGGGTTTATGGCTACACCTTC. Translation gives CASSPTGVYGYTF.

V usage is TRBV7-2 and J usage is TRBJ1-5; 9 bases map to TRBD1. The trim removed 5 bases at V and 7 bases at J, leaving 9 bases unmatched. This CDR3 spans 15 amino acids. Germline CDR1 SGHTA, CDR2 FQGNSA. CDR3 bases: TGTGCCAGCAGCGCCTCCGGGACAGGGCGACAGCCCCAGCATTTT. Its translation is CASSASGTGRQPQHF.

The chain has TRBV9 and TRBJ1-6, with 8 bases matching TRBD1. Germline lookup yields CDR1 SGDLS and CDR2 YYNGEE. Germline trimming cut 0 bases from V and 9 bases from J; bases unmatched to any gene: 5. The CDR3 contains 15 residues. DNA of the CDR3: TGTGCCAGCAGCGTAGCTAGGGACAGGTCTTCACCCCTCCACTTT. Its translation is CASSVARDRSSPLHF.

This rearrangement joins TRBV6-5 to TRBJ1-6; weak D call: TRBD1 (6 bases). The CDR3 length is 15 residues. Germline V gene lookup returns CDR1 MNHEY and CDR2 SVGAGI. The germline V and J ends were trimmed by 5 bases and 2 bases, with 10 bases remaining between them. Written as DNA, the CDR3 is TGTGCCAGCAGTAGTGGACAGCCCTATAATTCACCCCTCCACTTT. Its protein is CASSSGQPYNSPLHF.

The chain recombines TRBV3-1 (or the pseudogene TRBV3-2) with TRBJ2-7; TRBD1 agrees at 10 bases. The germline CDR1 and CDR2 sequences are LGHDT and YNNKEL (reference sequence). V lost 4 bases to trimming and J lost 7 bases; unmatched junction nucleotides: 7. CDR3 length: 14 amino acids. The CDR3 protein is CASSPRTGGKEQYF. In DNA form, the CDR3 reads TGTGCCAGCAGCCCCCGGACAGGGGGAAAAGAGCAGTACTTC.

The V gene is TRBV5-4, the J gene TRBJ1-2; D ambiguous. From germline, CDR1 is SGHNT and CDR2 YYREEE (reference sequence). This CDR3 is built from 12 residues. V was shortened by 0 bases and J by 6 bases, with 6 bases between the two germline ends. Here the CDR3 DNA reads TGTGCCAGCAGCTTGGGTTCGGATGGCTACACCTTC. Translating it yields CASSLGSDGYTF.

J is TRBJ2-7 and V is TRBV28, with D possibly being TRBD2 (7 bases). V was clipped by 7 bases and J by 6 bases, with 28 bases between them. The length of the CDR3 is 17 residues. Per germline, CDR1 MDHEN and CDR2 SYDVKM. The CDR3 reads CASTLGGRGLTPFEQYF. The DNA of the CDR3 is TGTGCCAGCACCCTTGGGGGGCGGGGACTAACCCCCTTCGAGCAGTACTTC. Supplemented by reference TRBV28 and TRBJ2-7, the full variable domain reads DVKVTQSSRYLVKRTGEKVFLECVQDMDHENMFWYRQDPGLGLRLIYFSYDVKMKEKGDIPEGYSVSREKKERFSLILESASTNQTSMYLCASTLGGRGLTPFEQYFGPGTRLTVT.

CDR3 DNA: TGCGCCAGCAGTCAAGGTGCGGCGCCAGACACAGATACGCAGTATTTT. Its translation: CASSQGAAPDTDTQYF. The chain employs TRBV23-1 and TRBJ2-3; no clear D. TRBV23-1 is labeled an ORF, and its function is uncertain. The CDR3 length is 16 residues. V was clipped by 2 bases and J by 2 bases, with 14 bases between them.

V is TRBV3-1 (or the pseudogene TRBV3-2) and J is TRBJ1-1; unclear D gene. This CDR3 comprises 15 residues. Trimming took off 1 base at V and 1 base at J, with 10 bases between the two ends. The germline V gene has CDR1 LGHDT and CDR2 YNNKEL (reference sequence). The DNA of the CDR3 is TGTGCCAGCAGCCAAGGTTCGCTAAAGAACACTGAAGCTTTCTTT. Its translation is CASSQGSLKNTEAFF.

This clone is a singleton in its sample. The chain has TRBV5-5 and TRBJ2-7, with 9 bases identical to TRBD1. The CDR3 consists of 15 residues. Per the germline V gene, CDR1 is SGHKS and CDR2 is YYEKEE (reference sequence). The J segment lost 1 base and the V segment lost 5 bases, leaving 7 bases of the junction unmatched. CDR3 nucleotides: TGTGCCAGCAGGGAGGGACAGGGCAGGTCCTACGAGCAGTACTTC. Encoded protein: CASREGQGRSYEQYF. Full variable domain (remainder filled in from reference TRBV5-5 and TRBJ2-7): DAGVTQSPTHLIKTRGQQVTLRCSPISGHKSVSWYQQVLGQGPQFIFQYYEKEERGRGNFPDRFSARQFPNYSSELNVNALLLGDSALYLCASREGQGRSYEQYFGPGTRLTVT.

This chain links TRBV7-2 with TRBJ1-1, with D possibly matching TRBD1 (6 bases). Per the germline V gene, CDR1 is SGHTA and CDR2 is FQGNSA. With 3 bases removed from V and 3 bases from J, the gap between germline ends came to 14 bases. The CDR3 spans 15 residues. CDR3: CASSFPTGGDTEAFF. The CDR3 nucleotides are TGTGCCAGCAGCTTCCCCACGGGGGGCGACACTGAAGCTTTCTTT. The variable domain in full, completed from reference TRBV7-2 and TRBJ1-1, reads GAGVSQSPSNKVTEKGKDVELRCDPISGHTALYWYRQSLGQGLEFLIYFQGNSAPDKSGLPSDRFSAERTGGSVSTLTIQRTQQEDSAVYLCASSFPTGGDTEAFFGQGTRLTVV.

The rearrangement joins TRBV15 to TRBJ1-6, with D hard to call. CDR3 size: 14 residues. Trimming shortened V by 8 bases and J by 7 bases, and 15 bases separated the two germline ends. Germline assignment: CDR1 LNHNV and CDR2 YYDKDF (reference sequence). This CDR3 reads CATERGLQNSPLHF. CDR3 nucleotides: TGTGCCACCGAGCGAGGACTGCAAAATTCACCCCTCCACTTT.

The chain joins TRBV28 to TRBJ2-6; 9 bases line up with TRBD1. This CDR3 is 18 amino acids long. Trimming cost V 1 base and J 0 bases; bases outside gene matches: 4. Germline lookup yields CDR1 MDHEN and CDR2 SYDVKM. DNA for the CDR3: TGTGCCAGCAGTTTATTGGGGACAGGGCCCTCTGGGGCCAACGTCCTGACTTTC. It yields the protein CASSLLGTGPSGANVLTF.

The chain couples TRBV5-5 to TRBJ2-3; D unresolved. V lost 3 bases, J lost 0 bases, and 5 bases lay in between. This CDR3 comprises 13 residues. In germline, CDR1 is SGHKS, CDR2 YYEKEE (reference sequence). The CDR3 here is CASSSPSTDTQYF. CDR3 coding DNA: TGTGCCAGCAGCTCCCCGAGCACAGATACGCAGTATTTT.

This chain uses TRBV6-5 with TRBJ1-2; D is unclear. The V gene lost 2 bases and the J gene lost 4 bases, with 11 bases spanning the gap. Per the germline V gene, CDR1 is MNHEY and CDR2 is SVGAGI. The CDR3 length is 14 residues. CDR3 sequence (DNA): TGTGCCAGCAGTTACGGAGGGATTGCCTATGGCTACACCTTC. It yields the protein CASSYGGIAYGYTF.

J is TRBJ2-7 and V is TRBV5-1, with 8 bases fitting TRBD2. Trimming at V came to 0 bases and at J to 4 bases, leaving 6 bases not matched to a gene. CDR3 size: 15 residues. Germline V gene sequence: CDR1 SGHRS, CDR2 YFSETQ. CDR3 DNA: TGCGCCAGCAGCTTGGCGTCTAGCGGGTTTTACGAGCAGTACTTC. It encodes CASSLASSGFYEQYF.